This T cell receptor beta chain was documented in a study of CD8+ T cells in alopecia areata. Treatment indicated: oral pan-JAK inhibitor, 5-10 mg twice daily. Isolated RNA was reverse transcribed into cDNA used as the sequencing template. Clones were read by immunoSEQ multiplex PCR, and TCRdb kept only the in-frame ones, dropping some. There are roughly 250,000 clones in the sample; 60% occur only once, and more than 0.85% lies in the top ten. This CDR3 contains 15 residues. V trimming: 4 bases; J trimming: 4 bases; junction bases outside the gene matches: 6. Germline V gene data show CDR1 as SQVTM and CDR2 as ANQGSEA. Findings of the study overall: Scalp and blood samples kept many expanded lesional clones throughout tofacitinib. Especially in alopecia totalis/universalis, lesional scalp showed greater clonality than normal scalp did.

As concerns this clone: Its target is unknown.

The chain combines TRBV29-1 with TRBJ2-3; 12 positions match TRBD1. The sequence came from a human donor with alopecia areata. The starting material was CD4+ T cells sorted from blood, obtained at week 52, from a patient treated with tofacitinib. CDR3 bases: TGCAGCGTTGGGGGACAGGGGGCGCGGGCAGATACGCAGTATTTT. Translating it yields CSVGGQGARADTQYF.